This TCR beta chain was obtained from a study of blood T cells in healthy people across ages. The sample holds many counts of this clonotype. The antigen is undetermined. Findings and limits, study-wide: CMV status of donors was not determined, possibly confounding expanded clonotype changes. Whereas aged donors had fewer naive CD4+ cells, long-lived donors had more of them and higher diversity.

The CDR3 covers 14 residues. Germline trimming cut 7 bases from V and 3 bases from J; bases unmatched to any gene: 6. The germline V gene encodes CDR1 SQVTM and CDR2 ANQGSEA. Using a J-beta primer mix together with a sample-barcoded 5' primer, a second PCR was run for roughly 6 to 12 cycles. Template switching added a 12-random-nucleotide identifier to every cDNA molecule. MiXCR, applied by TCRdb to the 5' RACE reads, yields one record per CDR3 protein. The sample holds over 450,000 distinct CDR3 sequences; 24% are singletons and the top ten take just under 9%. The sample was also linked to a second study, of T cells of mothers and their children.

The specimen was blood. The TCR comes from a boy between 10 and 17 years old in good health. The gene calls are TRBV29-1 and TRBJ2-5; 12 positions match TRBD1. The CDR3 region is CSGRDRGREETQYF. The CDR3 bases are TGCAGCGGAAGGGACAGGGGGCGGGAAGAGACCCAGTACTTC.